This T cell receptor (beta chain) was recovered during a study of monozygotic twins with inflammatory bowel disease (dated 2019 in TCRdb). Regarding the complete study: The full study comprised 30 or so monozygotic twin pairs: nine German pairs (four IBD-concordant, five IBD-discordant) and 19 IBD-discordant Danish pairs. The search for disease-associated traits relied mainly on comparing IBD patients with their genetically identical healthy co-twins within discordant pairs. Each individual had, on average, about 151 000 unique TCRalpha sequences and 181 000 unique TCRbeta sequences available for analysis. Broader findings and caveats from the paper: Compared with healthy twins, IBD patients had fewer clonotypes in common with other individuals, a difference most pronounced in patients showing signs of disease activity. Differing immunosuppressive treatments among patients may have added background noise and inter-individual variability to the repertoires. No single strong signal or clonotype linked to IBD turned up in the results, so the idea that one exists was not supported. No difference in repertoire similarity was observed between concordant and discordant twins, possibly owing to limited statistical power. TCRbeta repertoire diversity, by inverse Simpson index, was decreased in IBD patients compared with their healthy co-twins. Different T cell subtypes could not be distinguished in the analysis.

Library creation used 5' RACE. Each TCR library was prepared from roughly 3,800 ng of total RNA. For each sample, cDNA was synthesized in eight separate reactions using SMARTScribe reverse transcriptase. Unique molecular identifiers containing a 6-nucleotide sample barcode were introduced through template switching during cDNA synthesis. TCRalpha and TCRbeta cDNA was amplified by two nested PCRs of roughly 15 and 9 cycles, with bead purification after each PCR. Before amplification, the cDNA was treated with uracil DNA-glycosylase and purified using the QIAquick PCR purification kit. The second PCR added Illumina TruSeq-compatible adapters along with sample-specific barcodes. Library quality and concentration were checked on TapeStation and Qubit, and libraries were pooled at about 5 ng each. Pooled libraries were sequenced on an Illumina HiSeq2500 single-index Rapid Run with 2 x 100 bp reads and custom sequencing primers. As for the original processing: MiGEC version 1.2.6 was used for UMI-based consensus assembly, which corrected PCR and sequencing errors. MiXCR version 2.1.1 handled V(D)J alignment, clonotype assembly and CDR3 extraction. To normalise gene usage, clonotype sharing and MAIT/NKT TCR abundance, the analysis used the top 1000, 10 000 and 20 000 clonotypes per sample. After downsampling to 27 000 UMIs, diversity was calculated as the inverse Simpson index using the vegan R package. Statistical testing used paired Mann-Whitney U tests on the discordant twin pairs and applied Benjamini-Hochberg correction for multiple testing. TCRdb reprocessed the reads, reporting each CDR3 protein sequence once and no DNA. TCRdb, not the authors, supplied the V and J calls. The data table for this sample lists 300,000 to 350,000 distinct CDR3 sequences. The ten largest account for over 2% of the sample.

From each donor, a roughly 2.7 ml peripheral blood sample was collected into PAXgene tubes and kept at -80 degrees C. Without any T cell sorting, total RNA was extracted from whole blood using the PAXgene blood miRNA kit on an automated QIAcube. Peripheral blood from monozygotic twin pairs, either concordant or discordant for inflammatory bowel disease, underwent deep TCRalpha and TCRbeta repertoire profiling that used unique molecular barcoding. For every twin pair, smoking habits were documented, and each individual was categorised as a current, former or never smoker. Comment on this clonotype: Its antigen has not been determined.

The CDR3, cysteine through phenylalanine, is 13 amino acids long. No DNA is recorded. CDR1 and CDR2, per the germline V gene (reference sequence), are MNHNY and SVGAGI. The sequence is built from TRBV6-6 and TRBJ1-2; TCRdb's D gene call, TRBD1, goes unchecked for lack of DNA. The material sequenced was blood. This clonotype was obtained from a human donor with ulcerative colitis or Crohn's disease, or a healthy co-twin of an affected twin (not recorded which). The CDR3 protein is CASSYTGYYGYTF.